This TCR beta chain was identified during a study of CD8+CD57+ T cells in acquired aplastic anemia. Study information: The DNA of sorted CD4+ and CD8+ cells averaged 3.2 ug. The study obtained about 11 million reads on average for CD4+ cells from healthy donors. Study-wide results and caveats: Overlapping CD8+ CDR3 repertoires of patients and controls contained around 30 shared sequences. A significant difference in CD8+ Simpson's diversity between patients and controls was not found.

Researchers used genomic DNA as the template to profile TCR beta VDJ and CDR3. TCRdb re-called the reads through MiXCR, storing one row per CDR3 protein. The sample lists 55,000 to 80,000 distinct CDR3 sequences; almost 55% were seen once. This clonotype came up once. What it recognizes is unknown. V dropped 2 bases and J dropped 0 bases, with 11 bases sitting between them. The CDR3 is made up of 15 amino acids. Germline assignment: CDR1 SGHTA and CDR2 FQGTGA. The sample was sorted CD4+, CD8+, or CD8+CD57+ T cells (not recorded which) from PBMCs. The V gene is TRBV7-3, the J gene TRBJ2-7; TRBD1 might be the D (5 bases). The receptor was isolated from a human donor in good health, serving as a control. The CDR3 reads CASSLGQGSSYEQYF. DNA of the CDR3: TGTGCCAGCAGCTTAGGGCAGGGAAGCTCCTACGAGCAGTACTTC.